This T cell receptor (beta chain) was identified during a study of beta chain features in type 1 diabetes. As concerns this clone: The antigen remains undetermined.

Broader study findings: In every one of the four CD4+ subsets, TCRB CDR3s were moderately but significantly shorter in Type 1 diabetes patients.

Researchers reported sorting CD4+ naive, central memory, regulatory and stem cell-like memory cells via CD45RO/CCR7/CD25/CD127/CD95/CD27. J lost 3 bases, V lost 5 bases, and 7 bases had no gene match. Germline assignment: CDR1 SGDLS and CDR2 YYNGEE. The CDR3 loop spans 16 amino acids. Expressed TCRB transcripts were sequenced because the isolated RNA had all been reverse transcribed beforehand. Approximately 3.6 million reads were obtained on average from naive, central memory and regulatory T cell samples. The protocol was immunoSEQ multiplex PCR, while the TCRdb copy is restricted to in-frame clones and leaves out a portion. The table includes more than 300,000 clones, 9.5% to 10% detected once.

The chain is built from TRBV9 and TRBJ2-3; TRBD2 aligns across 12 bases. The TCR comes from a young man with type 1 diabetes. The sample taken for sequencing was central memory CD4+ T cells from blood. As DNA, the CDR3 is TGTGCCAGCAGTCAGACTAGCGGGAGTAAAACAGATACGCAGTATTTT. Its translation: CASSQTSGSKTDTQYF.